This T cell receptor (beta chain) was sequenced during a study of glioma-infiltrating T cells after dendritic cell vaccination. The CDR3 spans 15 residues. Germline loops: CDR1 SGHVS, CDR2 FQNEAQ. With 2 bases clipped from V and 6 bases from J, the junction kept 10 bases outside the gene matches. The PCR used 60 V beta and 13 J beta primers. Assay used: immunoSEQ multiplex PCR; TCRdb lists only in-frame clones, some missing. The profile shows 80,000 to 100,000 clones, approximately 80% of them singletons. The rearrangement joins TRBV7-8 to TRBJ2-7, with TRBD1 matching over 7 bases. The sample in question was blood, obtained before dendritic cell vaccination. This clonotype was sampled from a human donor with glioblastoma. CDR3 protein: CASSLWDRGFGEQYF. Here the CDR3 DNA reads TGTGCCAGCAGCTTATGGGACAGAGGTTTTGGCGAGCAGTACTTC.